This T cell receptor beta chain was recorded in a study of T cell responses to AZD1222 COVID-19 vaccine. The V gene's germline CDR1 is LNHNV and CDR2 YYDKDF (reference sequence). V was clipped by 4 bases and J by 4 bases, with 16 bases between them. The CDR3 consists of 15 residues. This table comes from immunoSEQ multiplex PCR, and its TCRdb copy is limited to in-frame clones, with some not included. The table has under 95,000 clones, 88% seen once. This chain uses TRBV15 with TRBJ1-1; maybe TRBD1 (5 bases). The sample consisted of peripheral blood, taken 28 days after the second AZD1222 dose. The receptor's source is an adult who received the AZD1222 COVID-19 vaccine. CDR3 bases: TGTGCCACCAGCAAACCTTCCGGTAGGGGCACTGAAGCTTTCTTT. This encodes CATSKPSGRGTEAFF.